This T cell receptor (beta chain) was obtained from a study of post-analysis software for immune sequencing data. Study context: There were relapsing-remitting, secondary progressive and progressive-relapsing multiple sclerosis among the disease courses included. General study findings and limits: F measure grouped same-batch samples tightly together. A few TRBV segments (TRBV5-6, TRBV5-1 and TRBV20-1 among them) occurred more frequently in patients than in controls. Versus controls, multiple sclerosis patients showed significantly lower diversity (normalized Chao1).

The CDR3 runs to 16 residues. Germline lookup yields CDR1 SGHRS and CDR2 YFSETQ. Trimming removed 1 base from V and 4 bases from J; junction bases left unmatched: 8. The library was made from cDNA and included unique molecular identifiers. There were roughly 0.95 to 11 million T cells, and 510,000 or so cDNA molecules came from them. TCRdb used MiXCR to reprocess the PCR reads, holding one entry per CDR3 protein. There are roughly 700,000 distinct CDR3 sequences in the sample; roughly 27% occur only once, and approximately 0.55% lies in the top ten. This clonotype was detected only once. What it recognizes is unknown.

The sequencing sample was made of blood. The chain links TRBV5-1 to TRBJ2-5; TRBD1 matches at 9 bases. The clonotype comes from a girl aged 10-17 years with multiple sclerosis. CDR3 amino acids: CASSLKGTGTIETQYF. DNA for the CDR3: TGCGCCAGCAGCTTGAAAGGGACAGGGACGATAGAGACCCAGTACTTC. Drawing the rest from reference TRBV5-1 and TRBJ2-5, the complete variable domain is KAGVTQTPRYLIKTRGQQVTLSCSPISGHRSVSWYQQTPGQGLQFLFEYFSETQRNKGNFPGRFSGRQFSNSRSEMNVSTLELGDSALYLCASSLKGTGTIETQYFGPGTRLLVL.